This entry features one T cell receptor (beta chain) sequence. J gave up 5 bases and V 7 bases, and 8 bases lay outside the gene matches. Germline CDR1 and CDR2: MDHEN and SYDVKM. The CDR3 runs 15 residues. This sample is drawn from a study of technical replicates of blood from a handful of donors. Produced via immunoSEQ multiplex PCR; TCRdb's table is partial and in-frame only. The table records more than 70,000 clones, 75% to 95% of them present only once. Sample: T cells isolated from PBMCs. The chain joins TRBV28 to TRBJ2-2; 9 bases map to TRBD2. The clonotype was recovered from a human donor in good health. The CDR3 loop is CASTDSGSGTGELFF. The CDR3 bases are TGTGCCAGCACCGATAGCGGGAGTGGTACCGGGGAGCTGTTTTTT.